A selection of T cell receptor beta chains follows, all from one sample in a study of cytomegalovirus exposure and HLA in healthy donors. Measured with immunoSEQ multiplex PCR; TCRdb has only the in-frame clones, and not every one. The sample lists approximately 260,000 clones, about 86% seen once, with approximately 1% in the top ten. The sequenced material came from PBMCs. These receptors originate from a woman younger than 30 in good health and CMV-seronegative. CDR3s include the opening cysteine and the closing phenylalanine or tryptophan. The D gene is left open where the match is weak. Clone size, where shown, is once, few, many, or a class for clones that have expanded.

cdr3_aa	cdr3_nt	v_call	j_call	clone_size	d_call
CSFELTSSYNEQFF	TGCAGCTTCGAGCTGACTAGCTCCTACAATGAGCAGTTCTTC	TRBV29-1	TRBJ2-1	NA	NA
CASSLAPQDEQYF	TGTGCCAGCAGCTTAGCCCCCCAGGACGAGCAGTACTTC	TRBV7-6	TRBJ2-7	NA	NA
CASSSAPDNEQFF	TGTGCCAGCAGCTCCGCCCCGGACAATGAGCAGTTCTTC	TRBV11-1	TRBJ2-1	NA	NA
CASSLYGGVVEQYF	TGTGCCAGCAGTTTATATGGCGGGGTTGTCGAGCAGTACTTC	TRBV27	TRBJ2-7	NA	NA
CASSEWSAGNSPLHF	TGTGCCAGCAGTGAGTGGTCGGCAGGTAATTCACCCCTCCACTTT	TRBV2	TRBJ1-6	few	NA
CASSSWFSGNANTGELFF	TGTGCCAGCAGCTCTTGGTTCTCCGGGAACGCGAACACCGGGGAGCTGTTTTTT	TRBV7-8	TRBJ2-2	NA	NA
CASSWRPGQGNNEQFF	TGCGCCAGCAGCTGGAGGCCGGGACAGGGAAACAATGAGCAGTTCTTC	TRBV5-1	TRBJ2-1	NA	TRBD1
CASSLRGNSPLHF	TGTGCCAGCAGCTTACGAGGAAATTCACCCCTCCACTTT	TRBV11-2	TRBJ1-6	NA	NA
CASSYDRGGYQPQHF	TGTGCCAGCAGTTACGACAGGGGAGGCTATCAGCCCCAGCATTTT	TRBV2	TRBJ1-5	NA	TRBD1
CASQPGLALNNEQFF	TGTGCCAGCCAACCGGGACTAGCTTTGAACAATGAGCAGTTCTTC	TRBV25-1	TRBJ2-1	NA	TRBD2
CASSPASPNQPQHF	TGTGCCAGCAGCCCAGCGTCCCCCAATCAGCCCCAGCATTTT	TRBV6-6	TRBJ1-5	NA	NA
CASSVALGQIYEQYF	TGTGCCAGCAGCGTAGCACTGGGACAGATCTACGAGCAGTACTTC	TRBV9	TRBJ2-7	NA	TRBD1
CSVDRSRETQYF	TGCAGCGTTGACCGCTCTAGAGAGACCCAGTACTTC	TRBV29-1	TRBJ2-5	once	NA
CASSVDIGSFDYGYTF	TGTGCCAGCAGCGTAGACATAGGGAGTTTCGACTATGGCTACACCTTC	TRBV9	TRBJ1-2	NA	NA
CATGDSYEQYF	TGTGCCACAGGGGACAGCTACGAGCAGTACTTC	TRBV19	TRBJ2-7	few	TRBD1
CASSSRGGGGNTQYF	TGTGCCAGCAGCTCACGGGGTGGGGGAGGAAATACGCAGTATTTT	TRBV11-2	TRBJ2-3	NA	NA
CASSQLGKGQKNTGELFF	TGTGCCAGCAGTCAACTGGGTAAAGGACAGAAGAACACCGGGGAGCTGTTTTTT	TRBV25-1	TRBJ2-2	NA	NA
CASSQVMGGGKPQHF	TGCGCCAGCAGCCAGGTTATGGGGGGAGGGAAGCCCCAGCATTTT	TRBV4-1	TRBJ1-5	NA	NA
CASSPTTGFNSPLHF	TGCGCCAGCAGCCCAACGACAGGGTTTAATTCACCCCTCCACTTT	TRBV5-1	TRBJ1-6	NA	TRBD1
CASSLQGANEQYF	TGCGCCAGCAGCTTGCAGGGGGCGAACGAGCAGTACTTC	TRBV5-1	TRBJ2-7	NA	TRBD1
CASGNRDILYGYTF	TGTGCCAGCGGAAACAGGGATATCCTCTATGGCTACACCTTC	TRBV28	TRBJ1-2	few	NA
CASRRLRGVGYTF	TGTGCCAGCAGACGGCTCAGGGGGGTCGGCTACACCTTC	TRBV28	TRBJ1-2	NA	TRBD1
CASSLVRRGLDYEQYF	TGCGCCAGCAGCTTGGTTCGGCGTGGGCTGGATTACGAGCAGTACTTC	TRBV5-1	TRBJ2-7	once	NA
CSAPGGANGELFF	TGCAGCGCTCCGGGGGGGGCGAACGGGGAGCTGTTTTTT	TRBV29-1	TRBJ2-2	NA	TRBD2
CASSPGPSTGELFF	TGTGCCAGCAGTCCGGGTCCGTCGACCGGGGAGCTGTTTTTT	TRBV6-5	TRBJ2-2	NA	NA
CASSLMLGGGTEQFF	TGCGCCAGCAGCTTGATGCTCGGCGGGGGTACTGAGCAGTTCTTC	TRBV5-1	TRBJ2-1	NA	TRBD2
CASSLFGVGRANEKLFF	TGTGCCAGCAGTTTATTCGGGGTCGGTAGGGCTAATGAAAAACTGTTTTTT	TRBV27	TRBJ1-4	once	NA
CASSEGRSSSYNEQFF	TGTGCCAGCAGTGAAGGGAGGAGTAGCTCCTACAATGAGCAGTTCTTC	TRBV6-4	TRBJ2-1	NA	NA
CASSFDYNPFSNQPQHF	TGTGCCAGCAGCTTCGATTACAATCCTTTTAGCAATCAGCCCCAGCATTTT	TRBV7-2	TRBJ1-5	NA	NA
CASSLRDRGPTNEKLFF	TGTGCCAGCAGCCTCCGGGACAGGGGACCCACTAATGAAAAACTGTTTTTT	TRBV5-4	TRBJ1-4	NA	TRBD1
CASSSPGLAGSSYNEQFF	TGTGCCAGCAGCTCTCCCGGGCTAGCGGGTAGCTCCTACAATGAGCAGTTCTTC	TRBV11-3	TRBJ2-1	NA	TRBD2
CASSRGPVEYSNQPQHF	TGCGCCAGCAGCCGTGGCCCGGTGGAGTATAGCAATCAGCCCCAGCATTTT	TRBV5-1	TRBJ1-5	NA	NA
CASSVSGRAYEQYF	TGTGCCAGCAGCGTTTCAGGGAGGGCCTACGAGCAGTACTTC	TRBV9	TRBJ2-7	NA	TRBD2
CASSLDRQEETQYF	TGCGCCAGCAGCTTGGACAGGCAGGAGGAGACCCAGTACTTC	TRBV5-1	TRBJ2-5	NA	NA
CASSSQVSWNQPQHF	TGTGCCAGCAGCTCGCAGGTGTCGTGGAATCAGCCCCAGCATTTT	TRBV5-6	TRBJ1-5	NA	NA
CASSRTSGRQYEQYF	TGTGCCAGCAGCCGGACTAGCGGGAGGCAGTACGAGCAGTACTTC	TRBV2	TRBJ2-7	NA	TRBD2
CASSSPGGEQFF	TGTGCCAGCAGCTCACCAGGTGGTGAGCAGTTCTTC	TRBV11-3	TRBJ2-1	few	NA
CASSLVAGNSYNEQFF	TGTGCTAGCAGCTTAGTAGCGGGGAATTCCTACAATGAGCAGTTCTTC	TRBV7-7	TRBJ2-1	NA	TRBD2
CASSWGTGGTDTQYF	TGTGCCAGCAGCTGGGGGACAGGGGGCACAGATACGCAGTATTTT	TRBV5-4	TRBJ2-3	NA	TRBD1
CASSFPRGPYGYTF	TGTGCCAGCAGTTTTCCCAGGGGGCCCTATGGCTACACCTTC	TRBV28	TRBJ1-2	NA	TRBD1
CASSWTGATGELFF	TGTGCCAGCAGCTGGACAGGGGCCACCGGGGAGCTGTTTTTT	TRBV2	TRBJ2-2	NA	TRBD1
CASSTTGRRGNTIYF	TGTGCCAGCAGTACGACGGGTCGACGCGGAAACACCATATATTTT	TRBV27	TRBJ1-3	NA	NA
CASGGEVHQPQHF	TGTGCCAGTGGGGGGGAGGTCCATCAGCCCCAGCATTTT	TRBV28	TRBJ1-5	NA	NA
CASSFAGQQTKNIQYF	TGTGCCAGCAGTTTCGCCGGACAGCAAACCAAAAACATTCAGTACTTC	TRBV28	TRBJ2-4	NA	NA
CASIPSAGSNTEAFF	TGTGCCAGCATCCCCTCGGCAGGGTCGAACACTGAAGCTTTCTTT	TRBV7-2	TRBJ1-1	NA	NA
CASSPDRGNTEAFF	TGTGCCAGCAGCCCCGACAGGGGGAACACTGAAGCTTTCTTT	TRBV7-2	TRBJ1-1	NA	TRBD1
CASSPPGQGYNEQFF	TGTGCCAGCTCACCACCGGGACAGGGCTACAATGAGCAGTTCTTC	TRBV18	TRBJ2-1	once	TRBD1
CASTTSGGNTDTQYF	TGTGCCAGCACCACTAGCGGGGGGAACACAGATACGCAGTATTTT	TRBV7-6	TRBJ2-3	NA	TRBD2
CASRYQTGFSYEQYF	TGTGCCAGCAGGTACCAGACAGGTTTTTCCTACGAGCAGTACTTC	TRBV6-5	TRBJ2-7	NA	NA
CASSLETSGGRNEQFF	TGTGCCAGCAGCTTAGAGACTAGCGGGGGACGTAATGAGCAGTTCTTC	TRBV11-2	TRBJ2-1	NA	TRBD2
CASSESPASGGFYEQYF	TGCGCCAGCAGCGAGTCTCCGGCTAGCGGGGGTTTCTACGAGCAGTACTTC	TRBV4-1	TRBJ2-7	NA	TRBD2
CATAWGRVTGANVLTF	TGCGCCACCGCCTGGGGCAGGGTAACTGGGGCCAACGTCCTGACTTTC	TRBV5-1	TRBJ2-6	NA	NA
CASDFMVLAGPETQYF	TGCGCCAGCGACTTCATGGTTCTAGCGGGGCCCGAGACCCAGTACTTC	TRBV5-1	TRBJ2-5	NA	TRBD2
CASSYSSYPAYEQYF	TGTGCCAGCAGTTACTCGAGTTACCCGGCCTACGAGCAGTACTTC	TRBV6-5	TRBJ2-7	NA	NA
CASSLGEVVAYGYTF	TGTGCCAGCAGCTTAGGAGAGGTGGTGGCTTATGGCTACACCTTC	TRBV11-3	TRBJ1-2	NA	NA
CASSPRTGTSGRDLYEQYF	TGTGCCAGCTCACCACGAACGGGGACTAGCGGGAGGGATCTCTACGAGCAGTACTTC	TRBV18	TRBJ2-7	NA	TRBD2
CASSPREGRTSRELFF	TGTGCCAGCAGCCCCCGGGAGGGGAGGACTAGCCGGGAGCTGTTTTTT	TRBV7-6	TRBJ2-2	once	TRBD2
CASSLTGGYNEQFF	TGTGCCAGCAGCTTGACAGGGGGTTACAATGAGCAGTTCTTC	TRBV7-3	TRBJ2-1	once	TRBD1